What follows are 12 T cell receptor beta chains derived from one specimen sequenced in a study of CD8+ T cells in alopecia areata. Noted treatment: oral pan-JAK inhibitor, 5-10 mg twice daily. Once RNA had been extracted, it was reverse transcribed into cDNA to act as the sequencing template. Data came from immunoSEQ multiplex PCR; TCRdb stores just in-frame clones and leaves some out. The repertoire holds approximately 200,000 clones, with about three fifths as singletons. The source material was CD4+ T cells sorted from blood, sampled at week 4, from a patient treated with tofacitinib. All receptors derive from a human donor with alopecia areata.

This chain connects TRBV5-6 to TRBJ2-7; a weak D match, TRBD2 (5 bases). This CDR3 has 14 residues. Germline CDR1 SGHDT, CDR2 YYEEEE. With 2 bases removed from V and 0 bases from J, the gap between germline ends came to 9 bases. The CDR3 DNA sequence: TGTGCCAGCAGCTTTCGTGGGAGCTCCTACGAGCAGTACTTC. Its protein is CASSFRGSSYEQYF.

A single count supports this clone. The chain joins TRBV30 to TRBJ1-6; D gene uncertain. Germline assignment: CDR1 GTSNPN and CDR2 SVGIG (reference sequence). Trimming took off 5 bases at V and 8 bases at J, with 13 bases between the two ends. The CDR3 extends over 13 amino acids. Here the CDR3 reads CAWAGILDSPLHF. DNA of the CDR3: TGTGCCTGGGCGGGCATACTGGATTCACCCCTCCACTTT.

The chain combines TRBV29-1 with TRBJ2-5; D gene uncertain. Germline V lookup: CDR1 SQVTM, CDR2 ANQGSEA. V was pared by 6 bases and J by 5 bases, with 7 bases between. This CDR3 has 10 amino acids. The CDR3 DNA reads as TGCAGCGTGACTTCCGAGACCCAGTACTTC. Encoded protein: CSVTSETQYF.

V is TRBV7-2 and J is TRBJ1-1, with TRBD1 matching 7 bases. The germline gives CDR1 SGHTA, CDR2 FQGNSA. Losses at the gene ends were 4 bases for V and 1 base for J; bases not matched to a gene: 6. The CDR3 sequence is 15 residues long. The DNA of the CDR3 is TGTGCCAGCAGCTCCACCGGGACAGCGAACACTGAAGCTTTCTTT. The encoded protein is CASSSTGTANTEAFF.

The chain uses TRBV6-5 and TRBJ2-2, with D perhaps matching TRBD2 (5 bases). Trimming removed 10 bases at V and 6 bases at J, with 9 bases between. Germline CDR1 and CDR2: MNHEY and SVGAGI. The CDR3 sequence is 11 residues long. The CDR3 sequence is CATGLSGELFF. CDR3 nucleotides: TGTGCCACCGGACTCTCCGGGGAGCTGTTTTTT.

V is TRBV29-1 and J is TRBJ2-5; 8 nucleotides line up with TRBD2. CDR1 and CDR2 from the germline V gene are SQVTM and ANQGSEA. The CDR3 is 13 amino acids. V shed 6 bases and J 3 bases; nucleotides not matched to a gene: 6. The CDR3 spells CSVGVSGEETQYF. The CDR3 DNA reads TGCAGCGTGGGAGTTAGCGGGGAAGAGACCCAGTACTTC.

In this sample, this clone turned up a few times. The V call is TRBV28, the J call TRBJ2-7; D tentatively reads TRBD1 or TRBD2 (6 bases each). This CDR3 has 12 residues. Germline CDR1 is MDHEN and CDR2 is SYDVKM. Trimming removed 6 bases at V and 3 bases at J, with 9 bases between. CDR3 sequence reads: CASRQGGYEQYF. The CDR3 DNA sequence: TGTGCCAGCAGACAGGGAGGCTACGAGCAGTACTTC.

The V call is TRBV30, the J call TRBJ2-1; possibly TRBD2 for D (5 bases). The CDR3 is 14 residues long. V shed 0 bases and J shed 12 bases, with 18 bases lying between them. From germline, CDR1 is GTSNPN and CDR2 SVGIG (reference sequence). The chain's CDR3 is CAWSVPVGGRPQFF. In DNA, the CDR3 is TGTGCCTGGAGTGTACCGGTGGGCGGGCGGCCGCAGTTCTTC.

CDR3 nucleotide sequence: TGCGCCAGCAGCCGACAGGGACTAGCGGGGGCGAACACCGGGGAGCTGTTTTTT. Protein: CASSRQGLAGANTGELFF. The chain uses TRBV4-1 and TRBJ2-2, with 14 nucleotides matching TRBD2. The CDR3 is made up of 18 amino acids. Trimming took 4 bases from V and 0 from J; bases not matched to a gene: 4. Germline CDR1 is MGHRA and CDR2 is YSYEKL.

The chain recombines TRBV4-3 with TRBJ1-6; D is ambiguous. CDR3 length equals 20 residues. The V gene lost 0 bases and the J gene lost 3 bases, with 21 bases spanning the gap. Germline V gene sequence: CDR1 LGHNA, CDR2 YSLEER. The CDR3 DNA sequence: TGCGCCAGCAGCCAAGACAGTTTACGCGGCAGACTCTTCTATAATTCACCCCTCCACTTT. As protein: CASSQDSLRGRLFYNSPLHF.

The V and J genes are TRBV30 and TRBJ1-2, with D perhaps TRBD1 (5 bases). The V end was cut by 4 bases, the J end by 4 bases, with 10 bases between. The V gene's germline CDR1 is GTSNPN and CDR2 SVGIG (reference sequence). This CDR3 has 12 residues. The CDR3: CAWMLRGYGYTF. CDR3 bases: TGTGCCTGGATGTTAAGGGGCTATGGCTACACCTTC.

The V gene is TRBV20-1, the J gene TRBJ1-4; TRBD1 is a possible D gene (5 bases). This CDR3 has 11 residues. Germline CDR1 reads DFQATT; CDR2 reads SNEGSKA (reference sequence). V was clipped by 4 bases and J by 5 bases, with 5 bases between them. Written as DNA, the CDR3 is TGCAGTGCTAAGGGGAATGAAAAACTGTTTTTT. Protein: CSAKGNEKLFF.